Listed below are T cell receptor beta chains from one sample, sequenced in a study of CD8+CD57+ T cells in acquired aplastic anemia. TCRdb fed the reads into MiXCR, producing one record per CDR3 protein. The sample consists of under 500,000 distinct CDR3 sequences, about a third of them appearing once. The sample was sorted CD4+, CD8+, or CD8+CD57+ T cells (not recorded which) from PBMCs. The receptors derive from a human donor with aplastic anemia. The CDR3 runs from the conserved cysteine through the conserved F or W. D genes are given only for firm matches. Some rows mark clone size as missing; the rest say once, few, many or name a class of expanded clone.

d_gene: -
abundance: few
v_gene: TRBV20-1
j_gene: TRBJ1-2
CDR3aa: CSARDSSRDNYGYTF
CDR3nt: TGCAGTGCTAGAGATTCCTCTAGAGATAACTATGGCTACACCTTC

d_gene: TRBD2
abundance: -
v_gene: TRBV20-1
j_gene: TRBJ2-4
CDR3aa: CSASRTSGGINIQYF
CDR3nt: TGCAGTGCTAGCCGGACTAGCGGGGGTATAAACATTCAGTACTTT

d_gene: -
abundance: -
v_gene: TRBV12-3/TRBV12-4
j_gene: TRBJ2-7
CDR3aa: CASSLWDKRHEQYF
CDR3nt: TGTGCCAGCAGTTTATGGGACAAGCGCCACGAGCAGTACTTC

d_gene: TRBD1
abundance: few
v_gene: TRBV10-3
j_gene: TRBJ1-5
CDR3aa: CAITDREGDQPQHF
CDR3nt: TGTGCCATCACCGACAGGGAGGGGGATCAGCCCCAGCATTTT

d_gene: TRBD1
abundance: many
v_gene: TRBV19
j_gene: TRBJ2-5
CDR3aa: CASSVGQRAETQYF
CDR3nt: TGTGCCAGTAGTGTGGGACAGAGAGCGGAGACCCAGTACTTC

d_gene: TRBD2
abundance: few
v_gene: TRBV12-3/TRBV12-4
j_gene: TRBJ2-7
CDR3aa: CASTSSSTSGIRQYF
CDR3nt: TGTGCCAGCACCTCTTCCTCGACTAGCGGGATTCGGCAGTACTTC

d_gene: TRBD1
abundance: many
v_gene: TRBV20-1
j_gene: TRBJ2-7
CDR3aa: CSARTGTGDYEQYF
CDR3nt: TGCAGTGCTAGAACCGGGACAGGTGACTACGAGCAGTACTTC

d_gene: TRBD2
abundance: many
v_gene: TRBV10-3
j_gene: TRBJ2-3
CDR3aa: CAISAGTSGDTQYF
CDR3nt: TGTGCCATCAGCGCTGGGACTAGCGGAGATACGCAGTATTTT

d_gene: -
abundance: few
v_gene: TRBV29-1
j_gene: TRBJ1-1
CDR3aa: CSVEEKTTRDGEAFF
CDR3nt: TGCAGCGTTGAAGAAAAAACAACCCGGGACGGTGAAGCTTTCTTT

d_gene: TRBD2
abundance: -
v_gene: TRBV25-1
j_gene: TRBJ2-3
CDR3aa: CASSPPGGSTDTQYF
CDR3nt: TGTGCCAGCAGTCCCCCGGGAGGAAGCACAGATACGCAGTATTTT

d_gene: TRBD1
abundance: few
v_gene: TRBV6-2/TRBV6-3
j_gene: TRBJ1-3
CDR3aa: CASSYSIFGTGPGNTIYF
CDR3nt: TGTGCCAGCAGTTACTCGATATTTGGGACAGGGCCTGGAAACACCATATATTTT

d_gene: TRBD1
abundance: -
v_gene: TRBV11-1
j_gene: TRBJ1-2
CDR3aa: CASSFSPSTGGDGYTF
CDR3nt: TGTGCCAGCAGCTTTAGCCCGTCGACAGGGGGGGATGGCTACACCTTC

d_gene: TRBD1
abundance: -
v_gene: TRBV10-2
j_gene: TRBJ1-2
CDR3aa: CASTGQGGRYGYTF
CDR3nt: TGTGCCAGCACAGGACAGGGGGGCCGCTATGGCTACACCTTC

d_gene: -
abundance: many
v_gene: TRBV25-1
j_gene: TRBJ1-2
CDR3aa: CASSFGSGYTF
CDR3nt: TGTGCCAGCAGTTTTGGGAGTGGCTACACCTTC

d_gene: TRBD1
abundance: -
v_gene: TRBV10-3
j_gene: TRBJ2-7
CDR3aa: CAISEGQGASYEQYF
CDR3nt: TGTGCCATCAGTGAGGGACAGGGGGCCTCCTACGAGCAGTACTTC

d_gene: -
abundance: few
v_gene: TRBV19
j_gene: TRBJ2-1
CDR3aa: CASSNRQRYNEQFF
CDR3nt: TGTGCCAGTAGTAATAGACAGCGCTACAATGAGCAGTTCTTC

d_gene: TRBD2
abundance: few
v_gene: TRBV6-1
j_gene: TRBJ2-7
CDR3aa: CASSAGLAGLNEQYF
CDR3nt: TGTGCCAGCAGTGCCGGACTAGCGGGATTGAACGAGCAGTACTTC

d_gene: -
abundance: few
v_gene: TRBV12-3/TRBV12-4
j_gene: TRBJ2-1
CDR3aa: CASSRGQFYNEQFF
CDR3nt: TGTGCCAGCAGCCGCGGACAGTTCTACAATGAGCAGTTCTTC

d_gene: -
abundance: many
v_gene: TRBV2
j_gene: TRBJ2-5
CDR3aa: CASSDRMRETQYF
CDR3nt: TGTGCCAGCAGTGACCGGATGCGGGAGACCCAGTACTTC

d_gene: TRBD2
abundance: many
v_gene: TRBV19
j_gene: TRBJ2-7
CDR3aa: CASSRTSGGTYEQYF
CDR3nt: TGTGCCAGTAGTAGGACTAGCGGGGGAACCTACGAGCAGTACTTC

d_gene: -
abundance: -
v_gene: TRBV2
j_gene: TRBJ2-7
CDR3aa: CASSEAAGSYEQYF
CDR3nt: TGTGCCAGCAGTGAAGCGGCGGGGTCCTACGAGCAGTACTTC

d_gene: -
abundance: -
v_gene: TRBV2
j_gene: TRBJ1-6
CDR3aa: CASSSGQNGSPLHF
CDR3nt: TGTGCCAGCAGTTCGGGACAAAACGGTTCACCCCTCCACTTT

d_gene: TRBD1
abundance: few
v_gene: TRBV19
j_gene: TRBJ2-2
CDR3aa: CASSIPTGDHTGELFF
CDR3nt: TGTGCCAGTAGTATTCCTACAGGGGATCACACCGGGGAGCTGTTTTTT

d_gene: TRBD1
abundance: many
v_gene: TRBV5-4
j_gene: TRBJ1-6
CDR3aa: CASSTQGVGSPLHF
CDR3nt: TGTGCCAGCAGCACCCAGGGGGTAGGGTCACCCCTCCACTTT

d_gene: TRBD1
abundance: many
v_gene: TRBV20-1
j_gene: TRBJ1-5
CDR3aa: CSARVDRDNQPQHF
CDR3nt: TGCAGTGCTAGAGTAGACAGGGACAATCAGCCCCAGCATTTT

d_gene: TRBD1
abundance: few
v_gene: TRBV20-1
j_gene: TRBJ2-1
CDR3aa: CSARDSQGQGISFF
CDR3nt: TGCAGTGCTAGAGATAGCCAGGGACAGGGGATTAGCTTCTTC

d_gene: -
abundance: many
v_gene: TRBV19
j_gene: TRBJ1-3
CDR3aa: CASSVERTGRDTIYF
CDR3nt: TGTGCCAGTAGCGTCGAGCGGACGGGGAGAGACACCATATATTTT

d_gene: TRBD1
abundance: many
v_gene: TRBV7-8
j_gene: TRBJ2-7
CDR3aa: CASSSTGDYEQYF
CDR3nt: TGTGCCAGCAGCTCCACAGGGGACTACGAGCAGTACTTC

d_gene: -
abundance: -
v_gene: TRBV19
j_gene: TRBJ1-4
CDR3aa: CASTDLANEKLFF
CDR3nt: TGTGCCAGTACCGATTTGGCTAATGAAAAACTGTTTTTT

d_gene: -
abundance: few
v_gene: TRBV5-1
j_gene: TRBJ1-1
CDR3aa: CASSPDGQGFTEAFF
CDR3nt: TGCGCCAGCAGCCCCGACGGACAAGGGTTCACTGAAGCTTTCTTT

d_gene: -
abundance: -
v_gene: TRBV6-5
j_gene: TRBJ2-6
CDR3aa: CASSSTGHTGANVLTF
CDR3nt: TGTGCCAGCAGTTCGACTGGACACACTGGGGCCAACGTCCTGACTTTC

d_gene: TRBD1
abundance: many
v_gene: TRBV9
j_gene: TRBJ1-3
CDR3aa: CASSQGQGIGNTIYF
CDR3nt: TGTGCCAGCAGCCAAGGACAGGGCATTGGAAACACCATATATTTT

d_gene: TRBD1
abundance: -
v_gene: TRBV14
j_gene: TRBJ1-1
CDR3aa: CASSQGLGGLDTEAFF
CDR3nt: TGTGCCAGCAGCCAGGGATTAGGGGGCCTGGACACTGAAGCTTTCTTT

d_gene: -
abundance: -
v_gene: TRBV19
j_gene: TRBJ2-1
CDR3aa: CASSTSSAEGIDEQFF
CDR3nt: TGTGCCAGTAGTACTTCTTCCGCGGAGGGGATCGATGAGCAGTTCTTC

d_gene: TRBD1
abundance: many
v_gene: TRBV20-1
j_gene: TRBJ1-5
CDR3aa: CSARGQPTDQPQHF
CDR3nt: TGCAGTGCTAGGGGACAGCCAACTGATCAGCCCCAGCATTTT

d_gene: -
abundance: -
v_gene: TRBV7-8
j_gene: TRBJ2-7
CDR3aa: CASSLGVFEQYF
CDR3nt: TGTGCCAGCAGCTTAGGCGTTTTCGAGCAGTACTTC

d_gene: -
abundance: few
v_gene: TRBV5-1
j_gene: TRBJ1-3
CDR3aa: CASSLDLENTIYF
CDR3nt: TGCGCCAGCAGCTTGGACCTGGAAAACACCATATATTTT

d_gene: TRBD1
abundance: -
v_gene: TRBV11-2
j_gene: TRBJ2-2
CDR3aa: CASSSGQGITGEPFF
CDR3nt: TGTGCCAGCAGCTCGGGACAGGGGATCACCGGGGAGCCGTTTTTT

d_gene: TRBD2
abundance: -
v_gene: TRBV20-1
j_gene: TRBJ2-5
CDR3aa: CSARTSGSVETQYF
CDR3nt: TGCAGTGCTAGGACTAGCGGGAGTGTAGAGACCCAGTACTTC

d_gene: -
abundance: -
v_gene: TRBV27
j_gene: TRBJ2-7
CDR3aa: CAGSPSSF
CDR3nt: TGTGCCGGCAGTCCCTCCTCCTTC